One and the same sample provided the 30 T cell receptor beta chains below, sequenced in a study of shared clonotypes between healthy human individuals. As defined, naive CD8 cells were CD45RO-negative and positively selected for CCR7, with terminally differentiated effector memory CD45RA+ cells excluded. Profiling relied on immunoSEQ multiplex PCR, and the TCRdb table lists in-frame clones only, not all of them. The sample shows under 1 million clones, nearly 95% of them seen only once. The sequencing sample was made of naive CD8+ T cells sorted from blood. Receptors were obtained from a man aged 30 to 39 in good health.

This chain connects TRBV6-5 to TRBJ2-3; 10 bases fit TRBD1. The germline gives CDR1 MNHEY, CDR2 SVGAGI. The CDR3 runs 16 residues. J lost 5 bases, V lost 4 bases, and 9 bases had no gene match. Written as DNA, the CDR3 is TGTGCCAGCAGTTCTATCGACAGGGGGCAAGAAGATACGCAGTATTTT. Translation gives CASSSIDRGQEDTQYF.

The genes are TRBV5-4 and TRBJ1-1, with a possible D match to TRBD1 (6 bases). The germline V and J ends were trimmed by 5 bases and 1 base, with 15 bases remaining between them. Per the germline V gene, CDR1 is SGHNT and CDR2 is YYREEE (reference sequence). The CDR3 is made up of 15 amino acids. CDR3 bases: TGTGCCAGCAGGCCGACCGGGACATCGAACACTGAAGCTTTCTTT. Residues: CASRPTGTSNTEAFF.

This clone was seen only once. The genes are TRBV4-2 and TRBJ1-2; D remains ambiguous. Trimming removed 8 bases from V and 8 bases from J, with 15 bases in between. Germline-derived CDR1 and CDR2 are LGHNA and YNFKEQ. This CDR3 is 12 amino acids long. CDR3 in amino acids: CASGTLETGYTF. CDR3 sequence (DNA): TGTGCCAGCGGAACTCTCGAAACCGGCTACACCTTC.

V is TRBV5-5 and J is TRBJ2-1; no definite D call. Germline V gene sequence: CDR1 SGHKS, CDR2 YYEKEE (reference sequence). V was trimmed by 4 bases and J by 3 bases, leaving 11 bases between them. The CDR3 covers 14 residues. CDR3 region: CASSLPSVYNEQFF. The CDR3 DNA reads TGTGCCAGCAGCCTCCCGAGTGTCTACAATGAGCAGTTCTTC.

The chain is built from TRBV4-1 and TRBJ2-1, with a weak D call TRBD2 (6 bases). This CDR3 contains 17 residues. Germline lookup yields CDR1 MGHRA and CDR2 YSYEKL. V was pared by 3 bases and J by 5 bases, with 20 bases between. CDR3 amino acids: CASSHASTSPSDNEQFF. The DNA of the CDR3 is TGCGCCAGCAGCCATGCTTCTACTAGCCCTAGCGACAATGAGCAGTTCTTC.

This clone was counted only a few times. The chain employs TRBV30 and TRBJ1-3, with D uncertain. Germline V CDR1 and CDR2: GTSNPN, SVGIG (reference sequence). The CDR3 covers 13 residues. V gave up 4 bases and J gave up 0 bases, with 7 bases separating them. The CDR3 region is CAWMGDSGNTIYF. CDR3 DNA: TGTGCCTGGATGGGTGACTCTGGAAACACCATATATTTT. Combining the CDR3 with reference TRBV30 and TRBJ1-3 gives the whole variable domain SQTIHQWPATLVQPVGSPLSLECTVEGTSNPNLYWYRQAAGRGLQLLFYSVGIGQISSEVPQNLSASRPQDRQFILSSKKLLLSDSGFYLCAWMGDSGNTIYFGEGSWLTVV.

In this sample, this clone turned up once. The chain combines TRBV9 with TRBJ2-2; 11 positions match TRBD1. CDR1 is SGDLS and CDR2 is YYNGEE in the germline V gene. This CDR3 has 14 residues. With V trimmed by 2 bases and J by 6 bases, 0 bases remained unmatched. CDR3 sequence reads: CASSVGQGAGELFF. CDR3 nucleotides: TGTGCCAGCAGCGTGGGACAGGGGGCCGGGGAGCTGTTTTTT.

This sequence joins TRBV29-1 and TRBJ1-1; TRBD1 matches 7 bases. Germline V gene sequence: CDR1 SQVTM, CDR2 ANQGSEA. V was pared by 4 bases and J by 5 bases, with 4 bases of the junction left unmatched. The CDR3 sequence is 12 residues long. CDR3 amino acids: CSVGQGGTEAFF. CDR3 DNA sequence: TGCAGCGTTGGACAGGGAGGGACTGAAGCTTTCTTT.

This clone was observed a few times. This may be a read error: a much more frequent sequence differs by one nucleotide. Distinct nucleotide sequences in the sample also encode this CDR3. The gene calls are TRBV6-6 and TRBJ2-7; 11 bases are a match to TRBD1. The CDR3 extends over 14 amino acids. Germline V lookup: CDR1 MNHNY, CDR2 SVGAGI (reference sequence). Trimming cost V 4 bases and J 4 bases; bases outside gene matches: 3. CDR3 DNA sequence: TGTGCCAGCAGTTCCGGGACAGGGGGATACGAGCAGTACTTC. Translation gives CASSSGTGGYEQYF.

This CDR3 reads CASGDTGPGLFPGELFF. CDR3 nucleotide sequence: TGTGCTAGTGGTGACACCGGACCCGGACTGTTTCCCGGGGAGCTGTTTTTT. The V and J genes are TRBV12-5 and TRBJ2-2, with D perhaps TRBD2 (5 bases). This CDR3 is 17 amino acids long. Per the germline V gene, CDR1 is LGHNT and CDR2 is FRNRAP. V was shortened by 5 bases and J by 6 bases, with 22 bases between the two germline ends. Complete variable domain (other parts from reference TRBV12-5 and TRBJ2-2): DARVTQTPRHKVTEMGQEVTMRCQPILGHNTVFWYRQTMMQGLELLAYFRNRAPLDDSGMPKDRFSAEMPDATLATLKIQPSEPRDSAVYFCASGDTGPGLFPGELFFGEGSRLTVL.

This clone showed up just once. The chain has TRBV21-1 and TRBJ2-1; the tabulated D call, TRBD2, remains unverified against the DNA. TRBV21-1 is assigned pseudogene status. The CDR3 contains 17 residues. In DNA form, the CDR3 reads TGTGCCAGCAGCAAACTCTCCGCGGGAGGGCCCGGGAATGAGCAGTTCTTC. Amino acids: CASSKLSAGGPGNEQFF.

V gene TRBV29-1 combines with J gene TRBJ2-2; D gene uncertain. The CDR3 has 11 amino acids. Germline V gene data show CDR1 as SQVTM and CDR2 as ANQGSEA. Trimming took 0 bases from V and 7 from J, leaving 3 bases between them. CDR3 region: CSVEDLGELFF. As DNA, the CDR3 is TGCAGCGTTGAAGATCTCGGGGAGCTGTTTTTT.

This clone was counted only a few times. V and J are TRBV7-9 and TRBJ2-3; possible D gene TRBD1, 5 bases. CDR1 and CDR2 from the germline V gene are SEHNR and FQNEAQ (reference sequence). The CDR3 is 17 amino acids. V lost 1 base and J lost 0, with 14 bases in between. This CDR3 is CASSLVGAGGSTDTQYF. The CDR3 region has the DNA TGTGCCAGCAGCTTAGTTGGGGCTGGCGGCAGCACAGATACGCAGTATTTT.

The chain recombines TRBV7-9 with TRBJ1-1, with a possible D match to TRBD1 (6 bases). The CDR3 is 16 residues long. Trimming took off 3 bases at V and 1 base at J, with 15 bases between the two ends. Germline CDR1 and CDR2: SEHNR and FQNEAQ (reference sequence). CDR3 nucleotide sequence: TGTGCCAGCAGCTTTGGGGGGCTGGGTGGGAACACTGAAGCTTTCTTT. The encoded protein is CASSFGGLGGNTEAFF.

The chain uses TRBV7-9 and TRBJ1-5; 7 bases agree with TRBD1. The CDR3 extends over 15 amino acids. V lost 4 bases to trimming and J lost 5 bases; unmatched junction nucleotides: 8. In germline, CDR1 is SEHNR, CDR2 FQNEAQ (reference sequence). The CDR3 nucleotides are TGTGCCAGCAGCTCGGGCCAAGGGGGCGATCAGCCCCAGCATTTT. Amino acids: CASSSGQGGDQPQHF.

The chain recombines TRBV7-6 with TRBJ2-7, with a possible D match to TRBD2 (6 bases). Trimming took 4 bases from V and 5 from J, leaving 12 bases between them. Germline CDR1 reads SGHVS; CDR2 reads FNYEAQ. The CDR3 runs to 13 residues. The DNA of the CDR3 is TGTGCCAGCAGCTCGACGACTAGTAACGAGCAGTACTTC. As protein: CASSSTTSNEQYF.

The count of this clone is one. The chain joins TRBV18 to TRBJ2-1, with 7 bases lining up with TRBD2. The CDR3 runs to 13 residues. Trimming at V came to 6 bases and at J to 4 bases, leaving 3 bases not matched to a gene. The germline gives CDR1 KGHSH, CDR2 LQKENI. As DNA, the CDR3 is TGTGCCAGCTCGCGCGGGAGTTACAATGAGCAGTTCTTC. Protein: CASSRGSYNEQFF.

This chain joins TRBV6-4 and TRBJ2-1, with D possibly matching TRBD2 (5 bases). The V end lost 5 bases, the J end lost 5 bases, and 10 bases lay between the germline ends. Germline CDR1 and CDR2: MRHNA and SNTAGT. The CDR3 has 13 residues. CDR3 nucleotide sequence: TGTGCCAGCAGTTATTTAGCGCACAATGAGCAGTTCTTC. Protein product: CASSYLAHNEQFF.

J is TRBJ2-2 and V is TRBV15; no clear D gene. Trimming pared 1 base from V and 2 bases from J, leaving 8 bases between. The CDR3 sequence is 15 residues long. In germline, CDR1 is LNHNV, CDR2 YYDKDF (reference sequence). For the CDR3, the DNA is TGTGCCACCAGCAGAGGTTCTTTTAACACCGGGGAGCTGTTTTTT. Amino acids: CATSRGSFNTGELFF.

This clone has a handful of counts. In DNA, the CDR3 is TGTGGCCCACATGAGCAGTTCTTC. This gives the protein CGPHEQFF. This chain connects TRBV7-9 to TRBJ2-1; D gene ambiguous. The germline gives CDR1 SEHNR, CDR2 FQNEAQ (reference sequence). The CDR3 is 8 amino acids. Full variable domain (outside the CDR3, taken from reference TRBV7-9 and TRBJ2-1): DTGVSQNPRHKITKRGQNVTFRCDPISEHNRLYWYRQTLGQGPEFLTYFQNEAQLEKSRLLSDRFSAERPKGSFSTLEIQRTEQGDSAMYLCGPHEQFFGPGTRLTVL.

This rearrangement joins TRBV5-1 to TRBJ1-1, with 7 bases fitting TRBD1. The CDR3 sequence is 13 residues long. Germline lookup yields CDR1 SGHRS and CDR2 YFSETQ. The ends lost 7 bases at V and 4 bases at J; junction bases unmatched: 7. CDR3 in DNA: TGCGCCAGCGTCAGGGGGGGCAGCACTGAAGCTTTCTTT. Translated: CASVRGGSTEAFF.

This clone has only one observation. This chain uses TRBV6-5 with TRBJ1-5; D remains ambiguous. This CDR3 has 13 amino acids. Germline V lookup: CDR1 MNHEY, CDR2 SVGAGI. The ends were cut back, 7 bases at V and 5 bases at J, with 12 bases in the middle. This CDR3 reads CASKPGSHQPQHF. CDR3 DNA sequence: TGTGCCAGCAAACCCGGGAGCCATCAGCCCCAGCATTTT.

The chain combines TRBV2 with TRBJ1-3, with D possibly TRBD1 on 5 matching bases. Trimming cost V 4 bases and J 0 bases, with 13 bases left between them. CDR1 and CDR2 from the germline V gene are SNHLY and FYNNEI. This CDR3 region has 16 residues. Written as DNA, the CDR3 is TGTGCCAGCAGTGCCGTAACGGGGGGCTCTGGAAACACCATATATTTT. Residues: CASSAVTGGSGNTIYF.

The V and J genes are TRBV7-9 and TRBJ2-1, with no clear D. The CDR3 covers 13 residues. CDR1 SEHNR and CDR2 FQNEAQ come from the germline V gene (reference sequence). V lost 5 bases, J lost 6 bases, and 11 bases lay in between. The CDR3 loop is CASSPESFNEQFF. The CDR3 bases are TGTGCCAGCAGCCCAGAGAGCTTCAATGAGCAGTTCTTC.

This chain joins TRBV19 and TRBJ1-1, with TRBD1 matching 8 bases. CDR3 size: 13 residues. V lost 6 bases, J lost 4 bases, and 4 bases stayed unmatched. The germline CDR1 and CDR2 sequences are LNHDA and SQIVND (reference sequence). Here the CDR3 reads CASRQGVSTEAFF. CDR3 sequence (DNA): TGTGCCAGTAGACAGGGGGTCAGCACTGAAGCTTTCTTT.

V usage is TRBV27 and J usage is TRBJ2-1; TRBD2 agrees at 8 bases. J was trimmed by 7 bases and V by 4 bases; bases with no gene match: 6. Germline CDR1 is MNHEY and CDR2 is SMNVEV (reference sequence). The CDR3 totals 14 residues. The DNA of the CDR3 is TGTGCCAGCAGTTCCGGGGGGGTCTTGAATGAGCAGTTCTTC. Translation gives CASSSGGVLNEQFF.

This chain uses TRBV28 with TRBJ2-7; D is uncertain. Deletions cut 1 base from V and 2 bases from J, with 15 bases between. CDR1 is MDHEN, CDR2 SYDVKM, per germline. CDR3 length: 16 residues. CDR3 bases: TGTGCCAGCAGTTTATTCGATCATGCCCGAACCTACGAGCAGTACTTC. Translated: CASSLFDHARTYEQYF.

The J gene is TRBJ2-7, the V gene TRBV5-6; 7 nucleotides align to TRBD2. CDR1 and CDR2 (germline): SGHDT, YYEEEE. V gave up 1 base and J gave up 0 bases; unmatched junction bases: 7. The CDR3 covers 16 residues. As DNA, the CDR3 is TGTGCCAGCAGCTTGTGGAATAGCGGGTTCTCCTACGAGCAGTACTTC. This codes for CASSLWNSGFSYEQYF.

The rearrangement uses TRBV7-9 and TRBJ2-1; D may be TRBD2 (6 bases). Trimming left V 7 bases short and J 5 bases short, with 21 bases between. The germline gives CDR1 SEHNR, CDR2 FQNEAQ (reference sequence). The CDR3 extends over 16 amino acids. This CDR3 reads CASIETGEPFDNEQFF. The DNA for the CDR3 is TGTGCCAGCATCGAAACGGGGGAGCCGTTCGACAATGAGCAGTTCTTC.

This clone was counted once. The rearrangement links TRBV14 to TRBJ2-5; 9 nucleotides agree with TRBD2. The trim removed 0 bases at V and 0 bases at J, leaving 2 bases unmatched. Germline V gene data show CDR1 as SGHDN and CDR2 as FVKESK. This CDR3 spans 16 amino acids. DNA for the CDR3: TGTGCCAGCAGCCAAGATGAGCGGGAGGACCAAGAGACCCAGTACTTC. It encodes CASSQDEREDQETQYF.